The present T cell receptor (beta chain) was sequenced within a study of identical twins. Notes on the study in general: The presence of invariant MAIT and iNKT cells could partly confound analyses of zero-insertion sequences. Abundant cord blood beta clonotypes carried fewer insertions; memory repertoires showed none. Twins shared out-of-frame alpha sequences with excess low generation probability.

With template switching, a universal primer site was added, and the cDNA carried unique molecular identifiers. TCRdb analysed the 5' RACE reads with MiXCR anew, one entry per CDR3 protein. The sample lists 350,000 to 500,000 distinct CDR3 sequences, about 18% occurring once. A word on this clonotype: What it recognizes is unknown.

The CDR3 is made up of 16 amino acids. Germline CDR1 reads MNHNS; CDR2 reads SASEGT. J lost 10 bases, V lost 2 bases, and 7 bases had no gene match. This sequence originates from a middle-aged man in good health. Sample: naive T cells sorted from blood. The chain is built from TRBV6-1 and TRBJ2-1; 14 bases agree with TRBD2. The CDR3 loop is CASSEHGLAGGGEQFF. CDR3 DNA sequence: TGTGCCAGCAGTGAACATGGACTAGCGGGGGGAGGCGAGCAGTTCTTC.